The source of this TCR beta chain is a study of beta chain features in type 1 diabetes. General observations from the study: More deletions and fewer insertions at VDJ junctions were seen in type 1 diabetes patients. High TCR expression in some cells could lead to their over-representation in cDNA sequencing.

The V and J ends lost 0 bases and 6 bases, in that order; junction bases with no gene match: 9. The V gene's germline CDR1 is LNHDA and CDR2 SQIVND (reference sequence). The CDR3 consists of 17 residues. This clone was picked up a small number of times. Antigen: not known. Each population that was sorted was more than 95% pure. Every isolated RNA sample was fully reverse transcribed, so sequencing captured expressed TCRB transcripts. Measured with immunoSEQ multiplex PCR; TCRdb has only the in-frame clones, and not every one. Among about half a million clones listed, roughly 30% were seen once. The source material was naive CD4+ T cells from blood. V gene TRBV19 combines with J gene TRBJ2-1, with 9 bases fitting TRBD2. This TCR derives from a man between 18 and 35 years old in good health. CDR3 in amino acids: CASSIDLRAGGRNEQFF. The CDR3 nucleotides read TGTGCCAGTAGTATAGATCTCCGAGCGGGAGGTCGCAATGAGCAGTTCTTC.